These 26 T cell receptor beta chains originate from one sample sequenced in a study of blood T cell repertoires in COVID-19. Measured with immunoSEQ multiplex PCR; TCRdb has only the in-frame clones, and not every one. This table has hundreds of thousands of clones, roughly 86% appearing once. What was sequenced was peripheral blood. The receptors here all came from a man aged 18 to 35 with active or convalescent COVID-19.

The rearrangement joins TRBV20-1 to TRBJ2-7; a weak D match, TRBD1 (6 bases). Trimming took off 6 bases at V and 6 bases at J, with 12 bases between the two ends. The CDR3 runs to 11 residues. The germline gives CDR1 DFQATT, CDR2 SNEGSKA (reference sequence). The CDR3 region is CSAVQGTEQYF. The CDR3 DNA is TGCAGTGCAGTTCAGGGGACCGAGCAGTACTTC.

As for this clone: This sample also contains other DNA sequences that code for the same CDR3. V gene TRBV5-1 combines with J gene TRBJ2-5, with 7 bases aligning to TRBD1. Per the germline V gene, CDR1 is SGHRS and CDR2 is YFSETQ. The CDR3 length is 14 residues. The trim removed 3 bases at V and 5 bases at J, leaving 7 bases unmatched. The CDR3 loop is CASSWTGLRETQYF. The CDR3 DNA reads TGCGCCAGCAGCTGGACAGGCCTTAGGGAGACCCAGTACTTC.

The chain joins TRBV18 to TRBJ2-7; possible D gene TRBD1, 5 bases. The CDR3 covers 13 residues. With 9 bases removed from V and 3 bases from J, the gap between germline ends came to 15 bases. CDR1 and CDR2 from the germline V gene are KGHSH and LQKENI. The CDR3 sequence: CASSRVRDYEQYF. CDR3 DNA sequence: TGTGCCAGTTCCAGGGTTAGGGACTACGAGCAGTACTTC.

V gene TRBV27 combines with J gene TRBJ1-2, with D possibly matching TRBD1 (5 bases). This CDR3 spans 14 amino acids. V was cut by 6 bases and J by 6 bases, with 17 bases left in between. Per germline, CDR1 MNHEY and CDR2 SMNVEV (reference sequence). Written as DNA, the CDR3 is TGTGCCAGCAGCCCATATCGGGGGTCGGATGGCTACACCTTC. Protein product: CASSPYRGSDGYTF.

The chain has TRBV2 and TRBJ2-3, with TRBD1 as a possible D gene (5 bases). The germline V gene has CDR1 SNHLY and CDR2 FYNNEI. CDR3 length: 13 residues. The ends were cut back, 3 bases at V and 4 bases at J, with 8 bases in the middle. The CDR3 DNA is TGTGCCAGCAGTGAGCAGGGCCCAGATACGCAGTATTTT. The encoded protein is CASSEQGPDTQYF.

The chain couples TRBV19 to TRBJ1-2, with 7 bases aligning to TRBD1. Germline V gives CDR1 LNHDA, CDR2 SQIVND (reference sequence). V shed 7 bases, J shed 2 bases, and the junction held 7 bases outside the gene matches. The CDR3 length is 14 residues. The CDR3 reads CASTLRGPNYGYTF. The CDR3, as DNA: TGTGCCAGTACCCTAAGGGGGCCCAACTATGGCTACACCTTC. Full variable domain (rest looked up from reference TRBV19 and TRBJ1-2): DGGITQSPKYLFRKEGQNVTLSCEQNLNHDAMYWYRQDPGQGLRLIYYSQIVNDFQKGDIAEGYSVSREKKESFPLTVTSAQKNPTAFYLCASTLRGPNYGYTFGSGTRLTVV.

The V gene is TRBV7-2, the J gene TRBJ1-5; 7 nucleotides agree with TRBD1. The CDR3 is 13 amino acids. CDR1 and CDR2 from the germline V gene are SGHTA and FQGNSA. The junction had 4 bases not matched to a gene; V was cut back by 11 bases and J by 0 bases. The DNA for the CDR3 is TGTGCCTCCGCAGGGGGTAGCAATCAGCCCCAGCATTTT. Translating it yields CASAGGSNQPQHF.

V gene TRBV4-1 combines with J gene TRBJ1-5, with a tentative D call TRBD1 (5 bases). V lost 0 bases, J lost 5 bases, and 11 bases lay in between. CDR1 and CDR2 (germline): MGHRA, YSYEKL. The CDR3 has 15 amino acids. The CDR3 spells CASSQDAQADQPQHF. For the CDR3, the DNA is TGCGCCAGCAGCCAAGATGCACAGGCGGATCAGCCCCAGCATTTT.

The chain joins TRBV4-2 to TRBJ2-5; D is possibly TRBD2 (6 bases). CDR3 size: 15 residues. The germline V and J ends were trimmed by 0 bases and 5 bases, with 13 bases remaining between them. Germline loops: CDR1 LGHNA, CDR2 YNFKEQ. CDR3 DNA sequence: TGTGCCAGCAGCCAAGATAGCGCTAGCGTGGAGACCCAGTACTTC. This gives the protein CASSQDSASVETQYF.

This clone was counted once. CDR3 amino acids: CASSFSGGPQETQYF. The CDR3 nucleotides are TGTGCCAGCAGCTTTAGCGGGGGTCCCCAAGAGACCCAGTACTTC. J is TRBJ2-5 and V is TRBV27; 9 bases match TRBD2. Unmatched junction bases numbered 6, after V lost 6 bases and J lost 1 base. Germline CDR1 and CDR2: MNHEY and SMNVEV (reference sequence). The length of the CDR3 is 15 residues.

The chain recombines TRBV19 with TRBJ2-1, with 7 positions matching TRBD2. The CDR3 sequence is 15 residues long. Germline V gene data show CDR1 as LNHDA and CDR2 as SQIVND (reference sequence). J lost 4 bases, V lost 5 bases, and 8 bases had no gene match. DNA of the CDR3: TGTGCCAGTAGTGGGTTCGTGGGGGGGTACAATGAGCAGTTCTTC. Protein product: CASSGFVGGYNEQFF.

V gene TRBV3-1 (or the pseudogene TRBV3-2) combines with J gene TRBJ1-2, with 8 bases identical to TRBD1. The CDR3 has 14 amino acids. Germline values: CDR1 LGHDT, CDR2 YNNKEL (reference sequence). J gave up 7 bases and V 4 bases, and 8 bases lay outside the gene matches. The CDR3 reads CASSPDARGLGYTF. Here the CDR3 DNA reads TGTGCCAGCAGCCCTGATGCCAGGGGGCTTGGCTACACCTTC.

The chain employs TRBV29-1 and TRBJ1-2; D might be TRBD1 (5 bases). Germline loops: CDR1 SQVTM, CDR2 ANQGSEA. This CDR3 contains 16 residues. Trimming left V 1 base short and J 1 base short, with 16 bases between. The CDR3 bases are TGCAGCGTTGAAGCGACAGCCTCTAGGGTTAACTATGGCTACACCTTC. Translation gives CSVEATASRVNYGYTF.

The gene calls are TRBV5-1 and TRBJ1-1; weak D call: TRBD1 (6 bases). The CDR3 covers 13 residues. The V gene lost 0 bases and the J gene lost 6 bases, with 9 bases spanning the gap. Germline V gene sequence: CDR1 SGHRS, CDR2 YFSETQ. CDR3 nucleotides: TGCGCCAGCAGCTTGGAATGGGGGCCTGAAGCTTTCTTT. This translates into CASSLEWGPEAFF. Complete variable domain (other parts from reference TRBV5-1 and TRBJ1-1): KAGVTQTPRYLIKTRGQQVTLSCSPISGHRSVSWYQQTPGQGLQFLFEYFSETQRNKGNFPGRFSGRQFSNSRSEMNVSTLELGDSALYLCASSLEWGPEAFFGQGTRLTVV.

The genes are TRBV6-5 and TRBJ2-2; no clear D gene. Between the trimmed V and J ends, which lost 6 bases and 6 bases, there was a span of 11 bases. The CDR3 runs 13 residues. The germline V gene encodes CDR1 MNHEY and CDR2 SVGAGI. The CDR3 loop is CASSPVSSGELFF. The CDR3 DNA is TGTGCCAGCAGCCCAGTTTCCTCCGGGGAGCTGTTTTTT.

The chain has TRBV5-1 and TRBJ2-7; the match to TRBD1 covers 7 bases. Trimming removed 4 bases from V and 4 bases from J; junction bases left unmatched: 20. The CDR3 is made up of 18 amino acids. From germline, CDR1 is SGHRS and CDR2 YFSETQ. The chain's CDR3 is CASSLGVFSGQTQYEQYF. The CDR3 DNA follows: TGCGCCAGCAGCCTTGGAGTTTTTTCGGGACAGACTCAATACGAGCAGTACTTC.

The rearrangement uses TRBV9 and TRBJ1-3, with 8 nucleotides matching TRBD1. The CDR3 sequence is 17 residues long. Germline CDR1 and CDR2: SGDLS and YYNGEE. The V and J ends lost 0 bases and 0 bases, in that order; junction bases with no gene match: 5. Here the CDR3 DNA reads TGTGCCAGCAGCGTAGTGGGCACAGGGGGCTCTGGAAACACCATATATTTT. As protein: CASSVVGTGGSGNTIYF.

V gene TRBV5-4 combines with J gene TRBJ2-1, with no clear D. The CDR3 length is 14 residues. The V end lost 3 bases, the J end lost 5 bases, and 12 bases lay between the germline ends. The V gene's germline CDR1 is SGHNT and CDR2 YYREEE (reference sequence). This chain's CDR3 is CASSSARSHNEQFF. CDR3 nucleotide sequence: TGTGCCAGCAGCTCCGCGAGGAGCCACAATGAGCAGTTCTTC.

V and J are TRBV9 and TRBJ2-1; 13 nucleotides match TRBD2. V was pared by 2 bases and J by 8 bases, with 4 bases of the junction left unmatched. This CDR3 has 15 amino acids. CDR1 SGDLS and CDR2 YYNGEE come from the germline V gene. The CDR3 DNA sequence: TGTGCCAGCAGCGTTAGGACTAGCGGGGGTGATGAGCAGTTCTTC. This codes for CASSVRTSGGDEQFF.

This clone was seen only a few times. The chain links TRBV20-1 to TRBJ1-1; TRBD1 matches 7 bases. The CDR3 runs to 13 residues. The trim removed 3 bases at V and 2 bases at J, leaving 3 bases unmatched. Germline V gives CDR1 DFQATT, CDR2 SNEGSKA (reference sequence). CDR3 DNA: TGCAGTGCTAGTTTAGGGGGCAACACTGAAGCTTTCTTT. Protein: CSASLGGNTEAFF.

The chain couples TRBV5-8 to TRBJ2-7; D is unresolved. Germline CDR1 SGHTS, CDR2 YDEGEE. V was cut by 1 base and J by 2 bases, with 13 bases left in between. The length of the CDR3 is 15 residues. The CDR3 spells CASSLLTERTYEQYF. CDR3 bases: TGTGCCAGCAGCTTGTTAACAGAAAGGACCTACGAGCAGTACTTC.

V and J are TRBV6-5 and TRBJ1-2, with D possibly TRBD1 on 5 matching bases. Germline V gene data show CDR1 as MNHEY and CDR2 as SVGAGI. V was trimmed by 5 bases and J by 2 bases, leaving 15 bases between them. The CDR3 runs to 15 residues. The CDR3 region has the DNA TGTGCCAGCAGTCCCGGGGGGGGAAGGAACTATGGCTACACCTTC. Residues: CASSPGGGRNYGYTF.

The rearrangement joins TRBV7-3 to TRBJ2-3; 9 bases match TRBD2. V was pared by 5 bases and J by 1 base, with 7 bases of the junction left unmatched. Germline CDR1 reads SGHTA; CDR2 reads FQGTGA. CDR3 length: 16 amino acids. CDR3 bases: TGTGCCAGCAGCCCCCGGGGCGGGGGGGGCACAGATACGCAGTATTTT. It codes for CASSPRGGGGTDTQYF. The full variable domain, completed using reference TRBV7-3 and TRBJ2-3, is GAGVSQTPSNKVTEKGKYVELRCDPISGHTALYWYRQSLGQGPEFLIYFQGTGAADDSGLPNDRFFAVRPEGSVSTLKIQRTERGDSAVYLCASSPRGGGGTDTQYFGPGTRLTVL.

The V call is TRBV15, the J call TRBJ2-7; 14 nucleotides agree with TRBD2. Germline lookup yields CDR1 LNHNV and CDR2 YYDKDF (reference sequence). V dropped 0 bases and J dropped 3; count of bases not matched to a gene: 4. The CDR3 runs 17 residues. The CDR3 is CATSRDPGLAGVYEQYF. CDR3 nucleotides: TGTGCCACCAGCAGAGATCCGGGACTAGCGGGGGTCTACGAGCAGTACTTC.

This clone has at least ten counts. The gene calls are TRBV27 and TRBJ1-5, with a possible D match to TRBD1 (6 bases). The CDR3 is made up of 15 amino acids. With 1 base removed from V and 3 bases from J, the gap between germline ends came to 10 bases. Germline CDR1 and CDR2: MNHEY and SMNVEV (reference sequence). Here the CDR3 reads CASSLLGDTNQPQHF. The CDR3 DNA sequence: TGTGCCAGCAGTTTATTAGGGGACACCAATCAGCCCCAGCATTTT.

The V call is TRBV7-8, the J call TRBJ2-2; D is unresolved. There are 10 residues in the CDR3. The germline V and J ends were trimmed by 7 bases and 7 bases, with 4 bases remaining between them. CDR1 SGHVS and CDR2 FQNEAQ come from the germline V gene. CDR3: CASTNGELFF. The DNA of the CDR3 is TGTGCCAGCACAAACGGGGAGCTGTTTTTT.